The sequence of this T cell receptor beta chain was determined in a study of T cells after posttransplantation cyclophosphamide. Peripheral blood was collected from the related graft donor on the marrow donation day. Study-level findings and limits: Blood and skin or GI T cell repertoires showed limited TRB overlap. Later post-transplant blood repertoires were often dominated by donor CD8+ memory clones. After PTCy, TRB diversity resembled that of CNI/methotrexate controls.

This CDR3 has 15 amino acids. Trimming stripped 0 bases from V and 0 bases from J, with 8 bases between. CDR1 is MNHNS, CDR2 SASEGT, per germline. TCRdb's table, derived via immunoSEQ multiplex PCR, lists solely in-frame clones and lacks some. This sample carries fewer than 55,000 clones and no singletons, and about 2.5% goes to the top ten. This clone was counted ten times or more. Its antigen remains unidentified. Sequenced material: PBMCs. The chain joins TRBV6-1 to TRBJ1-1; D unresolved. The source of this sequence is a man between 35 and 55 years old in good health, CMV-negative, and a related stem cell transplant donor. CDR3 loop: CASSEALRVNTEAFF. DNA for the CDR3: TGTGCCAGCAGTGAAGCCCTTAGAGTGAACACTGAAGCTTTCTTT.